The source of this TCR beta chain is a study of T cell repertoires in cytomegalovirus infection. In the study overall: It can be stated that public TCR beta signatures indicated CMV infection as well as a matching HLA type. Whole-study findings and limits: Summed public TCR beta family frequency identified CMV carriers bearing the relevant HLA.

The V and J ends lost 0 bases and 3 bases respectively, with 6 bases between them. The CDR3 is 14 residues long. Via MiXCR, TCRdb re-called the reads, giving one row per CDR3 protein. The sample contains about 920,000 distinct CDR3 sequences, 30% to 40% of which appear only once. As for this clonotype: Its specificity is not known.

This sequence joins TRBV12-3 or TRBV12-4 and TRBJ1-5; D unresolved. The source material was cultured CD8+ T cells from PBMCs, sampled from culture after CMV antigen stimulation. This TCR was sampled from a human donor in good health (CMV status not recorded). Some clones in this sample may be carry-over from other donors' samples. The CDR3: CASSLAVINQPQHF. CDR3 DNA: TGTGCCAGCAGTTTAGCGGTAATCAATCAGCCCCAGCATTTT.